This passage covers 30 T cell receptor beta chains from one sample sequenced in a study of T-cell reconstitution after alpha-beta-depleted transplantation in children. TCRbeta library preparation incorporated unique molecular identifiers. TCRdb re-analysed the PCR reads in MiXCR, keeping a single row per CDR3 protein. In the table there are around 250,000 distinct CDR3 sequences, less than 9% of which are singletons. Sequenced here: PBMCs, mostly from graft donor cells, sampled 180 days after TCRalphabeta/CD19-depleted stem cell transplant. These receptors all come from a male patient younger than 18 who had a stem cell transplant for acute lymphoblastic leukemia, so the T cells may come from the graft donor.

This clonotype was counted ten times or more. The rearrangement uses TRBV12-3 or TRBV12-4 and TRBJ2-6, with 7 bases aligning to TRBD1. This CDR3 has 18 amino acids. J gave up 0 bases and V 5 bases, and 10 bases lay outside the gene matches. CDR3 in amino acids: CASSVPGQTFSGANVLTF. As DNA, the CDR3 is TGTGCCAGCAGTGTTCCGGGACAGACCTTCTCTGGGGCCAACGTCCTGACTTTC.

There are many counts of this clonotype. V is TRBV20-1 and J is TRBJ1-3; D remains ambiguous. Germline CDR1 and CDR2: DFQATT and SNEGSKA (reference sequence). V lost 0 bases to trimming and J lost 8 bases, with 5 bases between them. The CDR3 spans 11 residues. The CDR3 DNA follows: TGCAGTGCTAGAGAGGAGTACACCATATATTTT. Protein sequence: CSAREEYTIYF.

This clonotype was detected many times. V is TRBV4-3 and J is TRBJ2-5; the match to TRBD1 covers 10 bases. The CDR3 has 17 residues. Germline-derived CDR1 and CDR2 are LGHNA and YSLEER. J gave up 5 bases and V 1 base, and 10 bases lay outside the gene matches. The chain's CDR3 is CASSQGTGTGDWETQYF. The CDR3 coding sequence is TGCGCCAGCAGCCAAGGAACCGGGACAGGGGATTGGGAGACCCAGTACTTC.

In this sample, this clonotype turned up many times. Here the CDR3 DNA reads TGCGCCAGCAGCTTGGACTATAATACGCAGTATTTT. Its protein product is CASSLDYNTQYF. This chain joins TRBV5-1 and TRBJ2-3, with D unclear. CDR1 and CDR2 (germline): SGHRS, YFSETQ. Trimming took off 0 bases at V and 7 bases at J, with 6 bases between the two ends. The CDR3 spans 12 residues.

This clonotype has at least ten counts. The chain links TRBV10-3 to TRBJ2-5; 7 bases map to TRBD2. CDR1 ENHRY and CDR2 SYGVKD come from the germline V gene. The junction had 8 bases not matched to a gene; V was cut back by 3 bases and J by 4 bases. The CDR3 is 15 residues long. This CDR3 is CAISEGRGTLETQYF. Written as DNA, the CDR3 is TGTGCCATCAGTGAAGGGCGGGGGACCCTAGAGACCCAGTACTTC.

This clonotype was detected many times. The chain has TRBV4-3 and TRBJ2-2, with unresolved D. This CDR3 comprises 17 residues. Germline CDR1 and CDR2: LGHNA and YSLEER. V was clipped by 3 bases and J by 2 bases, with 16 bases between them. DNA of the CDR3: TGCGCCAGCAGCCATTTCCTCGCCGGGCCCAACACCGGGGAGCTGTTTTTT. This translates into CASSHFLAGPNTGELFF.

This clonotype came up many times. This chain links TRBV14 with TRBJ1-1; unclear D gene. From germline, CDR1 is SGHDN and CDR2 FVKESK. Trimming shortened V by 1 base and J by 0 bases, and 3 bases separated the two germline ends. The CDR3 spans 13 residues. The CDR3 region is CASSQVMNTEAFF. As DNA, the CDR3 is TGTGCCAGCAGCCAAGTAATGAACACTGAAGCTTTCTTT.

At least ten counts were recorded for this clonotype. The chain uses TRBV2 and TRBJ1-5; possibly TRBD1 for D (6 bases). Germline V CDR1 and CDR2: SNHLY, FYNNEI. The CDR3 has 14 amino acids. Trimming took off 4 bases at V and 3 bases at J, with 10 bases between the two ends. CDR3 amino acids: CASSGDRFNQPQHF. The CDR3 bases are TGTGCCAGCAGTGGCGACAGGTTCAATCAGCCCCAGCATTTT.

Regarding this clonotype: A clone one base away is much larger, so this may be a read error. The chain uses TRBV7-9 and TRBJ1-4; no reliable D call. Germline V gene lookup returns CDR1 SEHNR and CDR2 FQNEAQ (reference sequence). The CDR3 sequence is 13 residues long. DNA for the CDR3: TGTTCCAGCAGCTCCTGGAAGGATGAAAAACTGTTTTTT. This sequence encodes CSSSSWKDEKLFF.

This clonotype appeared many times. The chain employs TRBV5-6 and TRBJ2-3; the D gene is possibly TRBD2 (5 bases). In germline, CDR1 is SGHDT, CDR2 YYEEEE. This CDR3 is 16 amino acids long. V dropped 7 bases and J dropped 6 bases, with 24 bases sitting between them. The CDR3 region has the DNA TGTGCCAGCCACTACAAATCACAGTCCCGCGGGGATACGCAGTATTTT. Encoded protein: CASHYKSQSRGDTQYF.

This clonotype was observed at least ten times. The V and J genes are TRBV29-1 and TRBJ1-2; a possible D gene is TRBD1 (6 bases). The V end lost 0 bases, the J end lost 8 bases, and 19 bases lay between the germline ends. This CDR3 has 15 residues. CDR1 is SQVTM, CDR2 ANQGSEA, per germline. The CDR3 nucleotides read TGCAGCGTTGAAGATCGTGGGGGGCAAGGGAGCGGCTACACCTTC. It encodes CSVEDRGGQGSGYTF. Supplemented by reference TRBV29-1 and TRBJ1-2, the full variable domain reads SAVISQKPSRDICQRGTSLTIQCQVDSQVTMMFWYRQQPGQSLTLIATANQGSEATYESGFVIDKFPISRPNLTFSTLTVSNMSPEDSSIYLCSVEDRGGQGSGYTFGSGTRLTVV.

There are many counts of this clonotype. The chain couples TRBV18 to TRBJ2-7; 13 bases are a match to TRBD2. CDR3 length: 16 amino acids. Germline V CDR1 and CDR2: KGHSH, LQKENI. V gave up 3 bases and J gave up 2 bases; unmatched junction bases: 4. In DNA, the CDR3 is TGTGCCAGCTCACCTGGACTAGCGGGAGTCACCTACGAGCAGTACTTC. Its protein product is CASSPGLAGVTYEQYF.

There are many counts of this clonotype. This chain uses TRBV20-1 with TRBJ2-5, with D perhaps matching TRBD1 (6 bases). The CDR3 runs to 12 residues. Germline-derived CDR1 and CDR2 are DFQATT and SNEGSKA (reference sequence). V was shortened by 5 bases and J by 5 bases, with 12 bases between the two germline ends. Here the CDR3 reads CSAHTGLETQYF. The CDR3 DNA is TGCAGTGCTCACACAGGGTTGGAGACCCAGTACTTC.

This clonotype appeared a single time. For the CDR3, the DNA is TGTGCCTTCTGCTGTGTGGCCCGCTACACCTTC. It is translated as CAFCCVARYTF. The chain recombines TRBV12-3 or TRBV12-4 with TRBJ1-2; D not certain. The germline V and J ends were trimmed by 11 bases and 9 bases, with 16 bases remaining between them. The CDR3 spans 11 residues.

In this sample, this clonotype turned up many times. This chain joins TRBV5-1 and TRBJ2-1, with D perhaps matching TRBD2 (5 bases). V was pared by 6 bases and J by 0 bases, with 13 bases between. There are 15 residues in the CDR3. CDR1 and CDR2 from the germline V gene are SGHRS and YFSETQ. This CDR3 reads CASTRTSSSYNEQFF. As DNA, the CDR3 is TGCGCCAGCACCAGGACTTCTAGCTCCTACAATGAGCAGTTCTTC.

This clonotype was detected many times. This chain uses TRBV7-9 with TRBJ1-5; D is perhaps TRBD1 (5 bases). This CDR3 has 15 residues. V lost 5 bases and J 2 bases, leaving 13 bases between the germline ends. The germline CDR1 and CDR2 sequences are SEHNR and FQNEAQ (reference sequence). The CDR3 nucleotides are TGTGCCAGCAGCCAAGGGGAAGGGGGCAATCAGCCCCAGCATTTT. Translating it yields CASSQGEGGNQPQHF.

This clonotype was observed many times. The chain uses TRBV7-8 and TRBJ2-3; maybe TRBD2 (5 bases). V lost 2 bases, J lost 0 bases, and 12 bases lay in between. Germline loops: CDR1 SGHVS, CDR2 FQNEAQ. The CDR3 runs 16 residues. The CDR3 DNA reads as TGTGCCAGCAGCTTACAGCGGACTTCTAGCACAGATACGCAGTATTTT. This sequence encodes CASSLQRTSSTDTQYF.

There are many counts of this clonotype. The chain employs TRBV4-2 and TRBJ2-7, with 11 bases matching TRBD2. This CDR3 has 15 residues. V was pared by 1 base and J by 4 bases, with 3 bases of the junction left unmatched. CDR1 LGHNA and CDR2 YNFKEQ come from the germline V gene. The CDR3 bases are TGTGCCAGCAGCCAAGCTACTAGCGGGGGTTACGAGCAGTACTTC. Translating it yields CASSQATSGGYEQYF.

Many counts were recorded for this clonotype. The CDR3 here is CASSLEAHSFGQFF. Written as DNA, the CDR3 is TGTGCCAGCAGCTTAGAGGCCCACAGCTTTGGGCAGTTCTTC. The J gene is TRBJ2-1, the V gene TRBV11-2; D remains unclear. The CDR3 has 14 amino acids. CDR1 and CDR2 (germline): SGHAT, FQNNGV. V shed 0 bases and J shed 12 bases, with 15 bases lying between them.

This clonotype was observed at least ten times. CDR3 DNA sequence: TGCAGTGCTAGAGACAGCAACAATCAGCCCCAGCATTTT. Protein product: CSARDSNNQPQHF. The rearrangement links TRBV20-1 to TRBJ1-5; D is ambiguous. CDR1 and CDR2 from the germline V gene are DFQATT and SNEGSKA (reference sequence). This CDR3 has 13 amino acids. Trimming took off 0 bases at V and 3 bases at J, with 6 bases between the two ends.

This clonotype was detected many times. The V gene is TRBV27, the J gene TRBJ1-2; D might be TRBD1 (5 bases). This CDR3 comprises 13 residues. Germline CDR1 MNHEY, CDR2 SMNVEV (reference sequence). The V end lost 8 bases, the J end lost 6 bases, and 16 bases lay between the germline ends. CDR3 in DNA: TGTGCCAGCCGTCGGATATCGGGGGATGGCTACACCTTC. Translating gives CASRRISGDGYTF.

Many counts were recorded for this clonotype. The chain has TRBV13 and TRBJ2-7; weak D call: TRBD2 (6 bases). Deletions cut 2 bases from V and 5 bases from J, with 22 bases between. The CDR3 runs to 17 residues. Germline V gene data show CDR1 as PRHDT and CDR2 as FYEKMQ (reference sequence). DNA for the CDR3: TGTGCCAGCAGCTTACGGGGTCTCCGGGAGCTCCCCCACGAGCAGTACTTC. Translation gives CASSLRGLRELPHEQYF. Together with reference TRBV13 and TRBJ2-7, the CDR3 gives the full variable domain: AAGVIQSPRHLIKEKRETATLKCYPIPRHDTVYWYQQGPGQDPQFLISFYEKMQSDKGSIPDRFSAQQFSDYHSELNMSSLELGDSALYFCASSLRGLRELPHEQYFGPGTRLTVT.

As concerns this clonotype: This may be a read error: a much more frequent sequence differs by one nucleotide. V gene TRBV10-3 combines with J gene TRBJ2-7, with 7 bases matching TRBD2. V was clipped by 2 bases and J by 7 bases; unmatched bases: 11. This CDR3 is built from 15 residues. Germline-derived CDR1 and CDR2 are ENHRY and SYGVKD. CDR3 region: CAISERLAALFEQYF. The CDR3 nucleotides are TGTGCCATCAGTGAGCGGCTAGCGGCGCTTTTTGAGCAGTACTTC.

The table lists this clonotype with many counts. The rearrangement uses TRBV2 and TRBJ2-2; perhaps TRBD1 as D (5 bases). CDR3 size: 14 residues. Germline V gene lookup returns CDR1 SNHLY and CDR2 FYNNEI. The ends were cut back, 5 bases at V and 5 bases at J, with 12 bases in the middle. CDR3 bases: TGTGCCAGCAGTCGTCAGGGTCAGACCGGGGAGCTGTTTTTT. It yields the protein CASSRQGQTGELFF.

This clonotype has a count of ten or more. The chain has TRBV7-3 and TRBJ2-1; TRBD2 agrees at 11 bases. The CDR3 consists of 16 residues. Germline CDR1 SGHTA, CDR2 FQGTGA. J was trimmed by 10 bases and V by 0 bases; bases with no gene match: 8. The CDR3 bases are TGTGCCAGCAGCTTAACCCTAGCGGGAGGTAAGGGGGAGCAGTTCTTC. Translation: CASSLTLAGGKGEQFF.

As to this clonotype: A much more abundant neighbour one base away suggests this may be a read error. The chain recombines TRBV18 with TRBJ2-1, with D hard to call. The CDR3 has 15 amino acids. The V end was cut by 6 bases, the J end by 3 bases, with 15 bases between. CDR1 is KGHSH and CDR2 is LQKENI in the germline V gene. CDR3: CASSSQEHYYNEQFF. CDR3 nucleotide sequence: TGTGCCAGCTCTTCGCAGGAACACTACTACAATGAGCAGTTCTTC.

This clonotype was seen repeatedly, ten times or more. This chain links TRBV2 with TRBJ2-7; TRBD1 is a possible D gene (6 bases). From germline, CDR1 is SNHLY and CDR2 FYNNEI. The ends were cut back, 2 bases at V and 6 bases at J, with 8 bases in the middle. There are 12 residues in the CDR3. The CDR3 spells CASSEIGGEQYF. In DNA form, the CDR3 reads TGTGCCAGCAGTGAAATAGGGGGCGAGCAGTACTTC.

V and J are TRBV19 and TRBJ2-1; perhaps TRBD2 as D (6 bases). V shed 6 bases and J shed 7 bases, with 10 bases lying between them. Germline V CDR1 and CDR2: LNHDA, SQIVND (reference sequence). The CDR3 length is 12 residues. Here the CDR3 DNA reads TGTGCCAGTAGGGGTGCGGGGAATGAGCAGTTCTTC. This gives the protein CASRGAGNEQFF.

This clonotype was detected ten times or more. The DNA of the CDR3 is TGTGCCATCAGCGGGATTTACAGGGACCTCGACGGCTACACCTTC. Translating it yields CAISGIYRDLDGYTF. The chain employs TRBV10-3 and TRBJ1-2, with D perhaps TRBD1 (6 bases). The V and J ends lost 6 bases and 8 bases respectively, with 22 bases between them. The germline CDR1 and CDR2 sequences are ENHRY and SYGVKD. CDR3 length: 15 residues.

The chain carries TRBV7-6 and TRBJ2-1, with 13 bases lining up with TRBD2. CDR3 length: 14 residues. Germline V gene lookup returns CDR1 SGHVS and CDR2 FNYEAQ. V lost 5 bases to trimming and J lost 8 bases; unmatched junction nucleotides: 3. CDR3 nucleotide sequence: TGTGCCAGCAGCACTAGCGGGAGGGCCGATGAGCAGTTCTTC. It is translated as CASSTSGRADEQFF.